The 17 T cell receptor beta chains reported below all come from one sample, sequenced in a study of shared clonotypes between healthy human individuals. Libraries were prepared by immunoSEQ multiplex PCR; TCRdb keeps only in-frame clonotypes and omits some of them. The sample has 1.5 million to 2.5 million clones; about 95% are singletons. The naive CD8 population came from CD45RO-negative cells selected for CCR7, without terminally differentiated effector memory CD45RA+ cells. Sequenced: naive CD8+ T cells sorted from blood. These receptors were obtained from a man aged 18 to 30 in good health.

The chain carries TRBV27 and TRBJ2-7, with D maybe TRBD1 (5 bases). Germline lookup yields CDR1 MNHEY and CDR2 SMNVEV (reference sequence). Trimming shortened V by 6 bases and J by 6 bases, and 12 bases separated the two germline ends. The CDR3 sequence is 12 residues long. This CDR3 reads CASRGVRGEQYF. In nucleotides, the CDR3 is TGTGCCAGCAGAGGGGTAAGGGGCGAGCAGTACTTC.

The CDR3 bases are TGCGCCAGCCTCTCGACCCGGGACGACGCCTACGAGCAGTACTTC. Translation gives CASLSTRDDAYEQYF. This chain uses TRBV10-2 with TRBJ2-7, with D perhaps being TRBD1 or TRBD2 (5 bases each). The CDR3 is 15 residues long. Germline-derived CDR1 and CDR2 are WSHSY and SAAADI. V dropped 8 bases and J dropped 2 bases, with 19 bases sitting between them.

The chain is built from TRBV7-3 and TRBJ2-2, with D uncertain. Per germline, CDR1 SGHTA and CDR2 FQGTGA. The CDR3 length is 13 residues. The ends were cut back, 5 bases at V and 5 bases at J, with 9 bases in the middle. CDR3 region: CASSRTATGELFF. CDR3 bases: TGTGCCAGCAGCCGGACCGCGACCGGGGAGCTGTTTTTT.

The chain is built from TRBV7-2 and TRBJ2-3, with 7 bases aligning to TRBD2. The germline gives CDR1 SGHTA, CDR2 FQGNSA. This CDR3 region has 17 residues. The V gene end was trimmed by 5 bases and the J gene end by 1 base; junction bases not matched to a gene: 12. CDR3 coding DNA: TGTGCCAGCAGCGCTCGGACTAGTTGGGGGGGCACAGATACGCAGTATTTT. This sequence encodes CASSARTSWGGTDTQYF.

The chain joins TRBV5-5 to TRBJ2-2; D is undetermined. The CDR3 is 14 amino acids. Germline-derived CDR1 and CDR2 are SGHKS and YYEKEE (reference sequence). With 4 bases removed from V and 4 bases from J, the gap between germline ends came to 11 bases. Here the CDR3 reads CASSPLSPTGELFF. CDR3 sequence (DNA): TGTGCCAGCAGCCCCCTCAGTCCCACCGGGGAGCTGTTTTTT.

The chain combines TRBV27 with TRBJ2-2; TRBD1 matches at 8 bases. CDR1 and CDR2 (germline): MNHEY, SMNVEV (reference sequence). The ends lost 7 bases at V and 6 bases at J; junction bases unmatched: 10. This CDR3 contains 15 residues. CDR3 in DNA: TGTGCCAGCAACTCAGCTGACAGGGGACCCGGGGAGCTGTTTTTT. It encodes CASNSADRGPGELFF.

This chain connects TRBV5-8 to TRBJ2-5, with D perhaps TRBD1 (6 bases). V was cut by 0 bases and J by 1 base, with 10 bases left in between. Germline CDR1 is SGHTS and CDR2 is YDEGEE. The CDR3 is 15 residues long. CDR3: CASSLVAGVQETQYF. The CDR3 region has the DNA TGTGCCAGCAGCTTGGTTGCAGGGGTCCAAGAGACCCAGTACTTC.

A single count supports this clone. V is TRBV9 and J is TRBJ1-1; D is possibly TRBD1 (6 bases). The CDR3 loop spans 14 amino acids. With 5 bases removed from V and 1 base from J, the gap between germline ends came to 12 bases. CDR1 is SGDLS, CDR2 YYNGEE, per germline. The DNA for the CDR3 is TGTGCCAGCAGTTACAGGGCGTCGAACACTGAAGCTTTCTTT. It encodes CASSYRASNTEAFF. Full variable domain (rest looked up from reference TRBV9 and TRBJ1-1): DSGVTQTPKHLITATGQRVTLRCSPRSGDLSVYWYQQSLDQGLQFLIQYYNGEERAKGNILERFSAQQFPDLHSELNLSSLELGDSALYFCASSYRASNTEAFFGQGTRLTVV.

The rearrangement links TRBV27 to TRBJ2-7, with 9 bases identical to TRBD1. Germline values: CDR1 MNHEY, CDR2 SMNVEV (reference sequence). The CDR3 length is 15 residues. After removal of 5 bases from V and 2 bases from J, the junction contained 7 bases not matched to a gene. The CDR3 DNA is TGTGCCAGCAGTCCGGGACAGGGCCCTGCCTACGAGCAGTACTTC. Encoded protein: CASSPGQGPAYEQYF.

The chain combines TRBV29-1 with TRBJ2-1; 8 bases agree with TRBD2. Losses at the gene ends were 4 bases for V and 4 bases for J; bases not matched to a gene: 3. This CDR3 contains 13 residues. Germline CDR1 SQVTM, CDR2 ANQGSEA. CDR3 sequence (DNA): TGCAGCGTTGTGGCGGGGGGATACAATGAGCAGTTCTTC. Translated, it gives CSVVAGGYNEQFF.

The chain uses TRBV10-3 and TRBJ1-5; D uncertain. Germline CDR1 and CDR2: ENHRY and SYGVKD. V was shortened by 11 bases and J by 0 bases, with 8 bases between the two germline ends. The CDR3 consists of 12 residues. CDR3: CAARDSNQPQHF. CDR3 sequence (DNA): TGTGCCGCCCGGGATAGCAATCAGCCCCAGCATTTT.

The chain employs TRBV4-1 and TRBJ2-2; either TRBD1 or TRBD2 may supply D (5 bases each). Germline V gives CDR1 MGHRA, CDR2 YSYEKL. This CDR3 is 14 amino acids long. V gave up 4 bases and J gave up 5 bases, with 11 bases separating them. The CDR3 is CASSRGVGTGELFF. DNA of the CDR3: TGCGCCAGCAGCCGAGGGGTAGGGACCGGGGAGCTGTTTTTT.

This clone was detected a few times. This rearrangement joins TRBV5-4 to TRBJ1-1, with no clear D. The germline V and J ends were trimmed by 3 bases and 10 bases, with 16 bases remaining between them. The CDR3 sequence is 13 residues long. Germline V gene lookup returns CDR1 SGHNT and CDR2 YYREEE (reference sequence). In DNA, the CDR3 is TGTGCCAGCAGCTACGGACGGTCTCTTGGAGCTTTCTTT. This codes for CASSYGRSLGAFF.

The chain uses TRBV6-5 and TRBJ2-2; D gene uncertain. This CDR3 spans 16 amino acids. The germline V gene has CDR1 MNHEY and CDR2 SVGAGI. The V gene lost 0 bases and the J gene lost 2 bases, with 10 bases spanning the gap. The CDR3: CASSYSFRLNTGELFF. For the CDR3, the DNA is TGTGCCAGCAGTTACTCCTTCAGGTTAAACACCGGGGAGCTGTTTTTT.

This clone came up a few times. The chain has TRBV11-2 and TRBJ1-6, with 10 bases lining up with TRBD1. There are 14 residues in the CDR3. V trimming: 5 bases; J trimming: 10 bases; junction bases outside the gene matches: 5. Germline-derived CDR1 and CDR2 are SGHAT and FQNNGV. CDR3 nucleotides: TGTGCCAGCAGCCTGAGGGACAGGGGCTCACCCCTCCACTTT. Its protein is CASSLRDRGSPLHF.

V is TRBV27 and J is TRBJ1-3, with D tentatively TRBD1 (5 bases). Per germline, CDR1 MNHEY and CDR2 SMNVEV (reference sequence). V lost 6 bases, J lost 9 bases, and 15 bases lay in between. There are 13 residues in the CDR3. The CDR3 loop is CASRRDSSRTIYF. The CDR3 DNA reads TGTGCCAGCAGGAGGGACTCCTCGCGCACCATATATTTT.

This chain uses TRBV21-1 with TRBJ1-1. TRBV21-1 counts as a pseudogene. This CDR3 spans 12 amino acids. The CDR3, as DNA: TGTGCCAGCAGCAAGCGCACTCGTGAAGCTTTCTTT. Translated: CASSKRTREAFF.